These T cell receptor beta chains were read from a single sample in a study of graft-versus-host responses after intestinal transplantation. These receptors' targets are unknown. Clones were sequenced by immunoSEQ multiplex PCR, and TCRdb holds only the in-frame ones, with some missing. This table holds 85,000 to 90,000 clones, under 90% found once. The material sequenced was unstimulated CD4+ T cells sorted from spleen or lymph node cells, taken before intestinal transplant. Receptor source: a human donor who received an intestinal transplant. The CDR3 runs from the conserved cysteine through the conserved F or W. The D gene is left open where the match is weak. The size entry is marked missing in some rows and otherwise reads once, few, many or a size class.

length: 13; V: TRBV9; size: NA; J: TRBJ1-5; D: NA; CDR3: CASSVDRDQPQHF; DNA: TGTGCCAGCAGCGTAGACAGGGACCAGCCCCAGCATTTT
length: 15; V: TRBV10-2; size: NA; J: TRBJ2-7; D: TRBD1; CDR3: CASSEGTGSIYEQYF; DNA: TGCGCCAGCAGTGAGGGGACAGGCTCCATCTACGAGCAGTACTTC
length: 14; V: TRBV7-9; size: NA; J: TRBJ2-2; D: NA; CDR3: CASTIDWIVGELFF; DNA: TGTGCCAGCACCATCGACTGGATCGTCGGGGAGCTGTTTTTT
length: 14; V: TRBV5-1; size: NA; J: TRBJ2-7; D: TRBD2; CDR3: CASSFLAGGYEQYF; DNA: TGCGCCAGCAGCTTTCTAGCGGGGGGTTACGAGCAGTACTTC
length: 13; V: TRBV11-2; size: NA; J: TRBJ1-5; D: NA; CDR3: CASSLLAQAPQHF; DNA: TGTGCCAGCAGCTTATTGGCTCAGGCACCCCAGCATTTT
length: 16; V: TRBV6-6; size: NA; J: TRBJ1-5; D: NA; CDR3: CASSYGSRVINQPQHF; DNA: TGTGCCAGCAGTTACGGGTCCAGGGTCATCAATCAGCCCCAGCATTTT
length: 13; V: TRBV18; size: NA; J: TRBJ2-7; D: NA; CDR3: CASSPGSAGEQYF; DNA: TGTGCCAGCTCCCCCGGAAGCGCGGGGGAGCAGTACTTC
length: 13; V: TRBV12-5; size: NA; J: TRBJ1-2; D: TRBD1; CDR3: CASGRQGTYGYTF; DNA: TGTGCTAGTGGCCGACAGGGGACCTATGGCTACACCTTC
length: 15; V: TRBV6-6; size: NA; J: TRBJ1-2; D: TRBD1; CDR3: CASSYVTGGDYGYTF; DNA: TGTGCCAGCAGTTACGTTACAGGGGGGGACTATGGCTACACCTTC
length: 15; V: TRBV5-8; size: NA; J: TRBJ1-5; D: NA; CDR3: CATQRLQGVSQPQHF; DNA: TGTGCCACCCAAAGACTACAGGGTGTTAGTCAGCCCCAGCATTTT
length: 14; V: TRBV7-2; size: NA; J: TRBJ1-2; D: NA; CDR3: CASSLWAGEYGYTF; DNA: TGTGCCAGCAGCTTATGGGCAGGGGAGTATGGCTACACCTTC
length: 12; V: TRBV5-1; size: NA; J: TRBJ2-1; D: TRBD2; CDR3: CASSTGTSSYLF; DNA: TGCGCCAGCAGCACCGGGACTAGTAGTTATCTCTTC
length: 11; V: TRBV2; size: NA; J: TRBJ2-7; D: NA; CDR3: CASSRTDEQYF; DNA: TGTGCCAGCAGTAGAACAGACGAGCAGTACTTC
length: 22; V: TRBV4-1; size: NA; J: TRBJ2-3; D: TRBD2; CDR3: CASSQVVRGHRLAGGSTDTQYF; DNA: TGCGCCAGCAGCCAAGTGGTCCGGGGCCATAGATTAGCGGGGGGCAGCACAGATACGCAGTATTTT
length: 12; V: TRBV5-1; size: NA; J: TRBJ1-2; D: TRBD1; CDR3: CASSWEGGGYTF; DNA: TGCGCCAGCAGCTGGGAAGGGGGCGGCTACACCTTC
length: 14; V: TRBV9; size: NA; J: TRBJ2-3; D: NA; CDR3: CASSGSLSADTQYF; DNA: TGTGCCAGCAGCGGTAGTCTCTCCGCAGATACGCAGTATTTT
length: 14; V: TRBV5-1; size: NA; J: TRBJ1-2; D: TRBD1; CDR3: CASSLGSGGQGYTF; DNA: TGCGCCAGCAGCTTGGGGTCAGGGGGCCAGGGCTACACCTTC
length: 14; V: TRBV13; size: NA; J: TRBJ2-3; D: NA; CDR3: CASSFQAFTDTQYF; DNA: TGTGCCAGCAGCTTCCAGGCCTTCACAGATACGCAGTATTTT
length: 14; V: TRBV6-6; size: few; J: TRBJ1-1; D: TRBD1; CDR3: CASGPAGGGSEAFF; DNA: TGTGCCAGCGGTCCTGCAGGGGGCGGGAGTGAAGCTTTCTTT
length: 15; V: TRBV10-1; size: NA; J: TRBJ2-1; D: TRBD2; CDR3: CASSESVAGVDEQFF; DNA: TGCGCCAGCAGTGAGTCGGTAGCGGGGGTCGATGAGCAGTTCTTC
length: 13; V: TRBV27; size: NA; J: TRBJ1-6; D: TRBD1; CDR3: CASSPDRFSPLHF; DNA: TGTGCCAGCAGTCCGGACAGGTTCTCACCCCTCCACTTT
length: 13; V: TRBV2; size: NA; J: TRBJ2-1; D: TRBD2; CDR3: CAGQLAEGGEQFF; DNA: TGTGCCGGACAACTAGCGGAAGGGGGTGAGCAGTTCTTC
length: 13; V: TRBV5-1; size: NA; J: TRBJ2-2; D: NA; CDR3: CASSVTGTGELFF; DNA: TGCGCCAGCAGCGTAACAGGGACCGGGGAGCTGTTTTTT
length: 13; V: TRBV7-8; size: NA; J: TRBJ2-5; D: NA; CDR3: CASSVQGKETQYF; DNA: TGTGCCAGCAGCGTTCAGGGTAAAGAGACCCAGTACTTC
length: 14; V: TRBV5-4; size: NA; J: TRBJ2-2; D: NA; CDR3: CASSLRGVTGELFF; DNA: TGTGCCAGCAGCTTGCGGGGTGTCACCGGGGAGCTGTTTTTT
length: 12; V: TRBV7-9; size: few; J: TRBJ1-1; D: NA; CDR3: CASSLTGPEAFF; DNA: TGTGCCAGCAGCTTAACAGGACCCGAAGCTTTCTTT
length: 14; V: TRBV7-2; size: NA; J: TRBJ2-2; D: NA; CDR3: CASSRDRNTGELFF; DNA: TGTGCCAGCAGCCGCGACAGAAATACCGGGGAGCTGTTTTTT
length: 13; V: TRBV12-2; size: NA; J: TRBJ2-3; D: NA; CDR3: CASRFPSADTQYF; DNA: TGTGCAAGTCGCTTCCCCTCAGCGGATACGCAGTATTTT
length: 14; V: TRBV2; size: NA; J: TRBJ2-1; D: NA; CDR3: CASSERRGYNEQFF; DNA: TGTGCCAGCAGTGAAAGGCGGGGATACAATGAGCAGTTCTTC
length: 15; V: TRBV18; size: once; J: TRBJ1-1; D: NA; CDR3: CASSPVSGSNTEAFF; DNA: TGTGCCAGCTCACCTGTCTCAGGATCGAACACTGAAGCTTTCTTT